The clone carrying this TCR beta chain was detected only a few times. Its antigen is not known. This entry comes from a study of T cells in Graves' hyperthyroidism and ophthalmopathy. Study as a whole: The authors collected peripheral blood at initial diagnosis, before any treatment. Points from the study as a whole: A 13 V-J signature model discriminated ophthalmopathy versus stable hyperthyroidism. The model's output predicted ophthalmopathy at a median of 6.5 months prior to onset.

Germline CDR1 is SEHNR and CDR2 is FQNEAQ (reference sequence). The CDR3 has 15 amino acids. With 8 bases clipped from V and 2 bases from J, the junction kept 12 bases outside the gene matches. Amplification of TCR beta CDR3 regions used RNA as the template. When the TCR CDR3 underwent first-round RT-PCR, the HTBI primer set was used. TCRdb fed the multiplex PCR reads into MiXCR, producing one record per CDR3 protein. The sample holds 350,000 to 450,000 distinct CDR3 sequences; more than 11% are singletons and the top ten take roughly 11%. Material: blood. The chain links TRBV7-9 to TRBJ2-7; 7 bases are shared with TRBD1. The clonotype was recovered from an older woman with Graves' hyperthyroidism. CDR3 protein: CASLNQTGTAYEQYF. CDR3 nucleotides: TGTGCCAGCCTCAACCAAACCGGGACAGCCTACGAGCAGTACTTC.